This T cell receptor (beta chain) was sequenced in a study of T cells after yellow fever vaccination. MiXCR was run by TCRdb on the 5' RACE reads, yielding one entry per CDR3 protein. Among about 50,000 distinct CDR3 sequences listed, around 7% were seen once. This clonotype appeared a few times. CDR3 size: 15 residues. Germline V gene data show CDR1 as SGHRS and CDR2 as YFSETQ. Trimming removed 1 base at V and 4 bases at J, with 15 bases between. This receptor was identified in a man between 18 and 29 years old who received the YFV17D yellow fever vaccine. The sample here was CD8+ T cells sorted from PBMCs, taken around 14 days after the first yellow fever vaccination. The chain employs TRBV5-1 and TRBJ2-7, with D possibly being TRBD2 (6 bases). The CDR3 spells CASSLFLGEEYEQYF. CDR3 bases: TGCGCCAGCAGCTTGTTCCTCGGGGAGGAGTACGAGCAGTACTTC. The whole variable domain, filled in from reference TRBV5-1 and TRBJ2-7, reads KAGVTQTPRYLIKTRGQQVTLSCSPISGHRSVSWYQQTPGQGLQFLFEYFSETQRNKGNFPGRFSGRQFSNSRSEMNVSTLELGDSALYLCASSLFLGEEYEQYFGPGTRLTVT.